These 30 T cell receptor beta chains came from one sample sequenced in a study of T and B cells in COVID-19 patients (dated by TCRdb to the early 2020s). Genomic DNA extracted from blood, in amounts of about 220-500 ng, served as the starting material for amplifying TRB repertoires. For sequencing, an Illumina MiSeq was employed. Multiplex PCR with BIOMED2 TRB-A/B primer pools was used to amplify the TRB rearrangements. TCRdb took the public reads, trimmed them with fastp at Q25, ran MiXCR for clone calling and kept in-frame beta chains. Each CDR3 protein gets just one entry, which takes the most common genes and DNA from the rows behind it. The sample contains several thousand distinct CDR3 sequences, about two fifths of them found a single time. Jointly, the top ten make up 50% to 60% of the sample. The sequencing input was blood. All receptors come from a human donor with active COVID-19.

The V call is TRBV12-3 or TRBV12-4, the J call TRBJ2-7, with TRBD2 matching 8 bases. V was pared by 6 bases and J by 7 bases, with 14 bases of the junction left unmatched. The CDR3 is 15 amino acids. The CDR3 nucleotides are TGTGCCAGCAGACCACTAGCGGAGAAAATCTTGGAGCAGTACTTC. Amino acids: CASRPLAEKILEQYF.

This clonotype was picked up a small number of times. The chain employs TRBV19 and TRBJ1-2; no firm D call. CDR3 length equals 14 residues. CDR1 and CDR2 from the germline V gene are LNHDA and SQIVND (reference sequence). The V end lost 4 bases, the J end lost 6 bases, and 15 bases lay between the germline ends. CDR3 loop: CASSSSQLTDGYTF. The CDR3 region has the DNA TGTGCCAGTAGTAGTTCACAGTTAACGGATGGCTACACCTTC.

DNA of the CDR3: TGCAGCGTTGAAGGCTCCAGGGACACTGAAGCTTTCTTT. Translating gives CSVEGSRDTEAFF. This chain uses TRBV29-1 with TRBJ1-1, with TRBD1 as a possible D gene (5 bases). V was shortened by 1 base and J by 3 bases, with 9 bases between the two germline ends. The germline CDR1 and CDR2 sequences are SQVTM and ANQGSEA. This CDR3 has 13 amino acids. Looking up the rest from reference TRBV29-1 and TRBJ1-1 gives the full variable domain: SAVISQKPSRDICQRGTSLTIQCQVDSQVTMMFWYRQQPGQSLTLIATANQGSEATYESGFVIDKFPISRPNLTFSTLTVSNMSPEDSSIYLCSVEGSRDTEAFFGQGTRLTVV.

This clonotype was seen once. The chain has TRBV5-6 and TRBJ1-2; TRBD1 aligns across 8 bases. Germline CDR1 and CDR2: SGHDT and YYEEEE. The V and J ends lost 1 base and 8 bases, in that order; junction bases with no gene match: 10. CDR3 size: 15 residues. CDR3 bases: TGTGCCAGCAGCTTGACGCCGGACAGGGCGAAAGGCTACACCTTC. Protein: CASSLTPDRAKGYTF.

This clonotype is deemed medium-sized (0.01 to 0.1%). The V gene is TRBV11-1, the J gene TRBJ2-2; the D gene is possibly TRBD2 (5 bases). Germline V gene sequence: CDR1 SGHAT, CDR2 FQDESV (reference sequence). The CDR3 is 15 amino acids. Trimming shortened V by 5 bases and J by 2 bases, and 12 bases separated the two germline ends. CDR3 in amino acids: CASSLDGGNTGELFF. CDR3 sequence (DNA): TGTGCCAGCAGCCTAGACGGAGGCAACACCGGGGAGCTGTTTTTT.

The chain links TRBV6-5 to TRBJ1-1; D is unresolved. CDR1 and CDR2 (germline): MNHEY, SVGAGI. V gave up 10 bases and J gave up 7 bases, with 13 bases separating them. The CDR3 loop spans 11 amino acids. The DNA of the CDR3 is TGTGCCACCCTCCGGGGAAGTGAAGCTTTCTTT. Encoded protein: CATLRGSEAFF.

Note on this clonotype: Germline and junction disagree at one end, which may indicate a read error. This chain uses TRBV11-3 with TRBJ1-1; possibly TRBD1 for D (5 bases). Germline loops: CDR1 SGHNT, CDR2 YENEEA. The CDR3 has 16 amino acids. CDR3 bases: TGCGCCAGCAGCCAAGACAGAGGCATCCCGAACACTGAAGCTTTCTTT. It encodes CASSQDRGIPNTEAFF.

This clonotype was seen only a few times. This CDR3 is CASSLAKGTGELFF. CDR3 sequence (DNA): TGCGCCAGCAGCTTGGCCAAGGGCACCGGGGAGCTGTTTTTT. V and J are TRBV5-1 and TRBJ2-2; D is ambiguous. The CDR3 totals 14 residues. Trimming cost V 0 bases and J 4 bases, with 7 bases left between them. The germline V gene encodes CDR1 SGHRS and CDR2 YFSETQ.

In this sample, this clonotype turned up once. In DNA, the CDR3 is TGTGCCAGCAGTTTAGCGGCAGGTGGAGCTTTCTTT. Amino acids: CASSLAAGGAFF. This chain uses TRBV12-3 or TRBV12-4 with TRBJ1-1; D unclear. V lost 0 bases to trimming and J lost 10 bases, with 9 bases between them. This CDR3 has 12 residues.

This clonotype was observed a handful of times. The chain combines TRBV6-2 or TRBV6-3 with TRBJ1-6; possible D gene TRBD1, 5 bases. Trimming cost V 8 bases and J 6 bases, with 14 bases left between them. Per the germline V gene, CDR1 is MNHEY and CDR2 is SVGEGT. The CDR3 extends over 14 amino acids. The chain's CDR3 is CASGNPGTNSPLHF. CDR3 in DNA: TGTGCCAGCGGCAACCCGGGGACTAATTCACCCCTCCACTTT.

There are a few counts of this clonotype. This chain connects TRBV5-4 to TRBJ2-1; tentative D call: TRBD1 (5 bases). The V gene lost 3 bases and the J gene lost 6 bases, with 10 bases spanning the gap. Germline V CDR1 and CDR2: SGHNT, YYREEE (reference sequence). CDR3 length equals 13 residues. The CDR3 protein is CASSSQGLNEQFF. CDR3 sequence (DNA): TGTGCCAGCAGCTCCCAGGGTCTCAATGAGCAGTTCTTC.

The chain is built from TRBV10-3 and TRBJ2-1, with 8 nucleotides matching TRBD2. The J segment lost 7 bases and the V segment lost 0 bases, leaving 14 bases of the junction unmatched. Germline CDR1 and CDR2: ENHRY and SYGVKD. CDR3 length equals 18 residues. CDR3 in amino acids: CAISESAFRTSGSNEQFF. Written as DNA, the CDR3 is TGTGCCATCAGTGAGTCTGCCTTTCGTACTAGCGGCTCAAATGAGCAGTTCTTC.

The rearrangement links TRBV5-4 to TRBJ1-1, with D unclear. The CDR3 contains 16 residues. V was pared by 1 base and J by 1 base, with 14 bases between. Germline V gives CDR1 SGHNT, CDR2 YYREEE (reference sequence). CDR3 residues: CASSLRVSVGNTEAFF. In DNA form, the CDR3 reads TGTGCCAGCAGCTTGAGGGTTTCGGTCGGGAACACTGAAGCTTTCTTT.

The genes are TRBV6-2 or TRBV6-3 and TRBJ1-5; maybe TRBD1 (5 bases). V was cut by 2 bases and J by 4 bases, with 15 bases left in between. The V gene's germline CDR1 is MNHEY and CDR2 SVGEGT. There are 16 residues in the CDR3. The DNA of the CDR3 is TGTGCCAGCAGTTACGGGACCCTAACCACTAATCAGCCCCAGCATTTT. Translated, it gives CASSYGTLTTNQPQHF.

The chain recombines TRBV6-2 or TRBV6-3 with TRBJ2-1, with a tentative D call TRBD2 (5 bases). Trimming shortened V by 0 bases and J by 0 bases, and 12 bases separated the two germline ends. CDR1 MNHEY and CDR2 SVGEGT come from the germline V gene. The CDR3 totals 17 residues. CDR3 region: CASSYSTLAISYNEQFF. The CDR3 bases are TGTGCCAGCAGTTACTCGACCCTAGCAATCTCCTACAATGAGCAGTTCTTC.

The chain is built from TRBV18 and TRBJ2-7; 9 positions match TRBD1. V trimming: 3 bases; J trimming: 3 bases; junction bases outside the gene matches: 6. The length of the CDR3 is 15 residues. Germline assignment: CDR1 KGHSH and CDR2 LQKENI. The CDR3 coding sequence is TGTGCCAGCTCACCCTGGACAGGGGAGGTCTACGAGCAGTACTTC. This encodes CASSPWTGEVYEQYF.

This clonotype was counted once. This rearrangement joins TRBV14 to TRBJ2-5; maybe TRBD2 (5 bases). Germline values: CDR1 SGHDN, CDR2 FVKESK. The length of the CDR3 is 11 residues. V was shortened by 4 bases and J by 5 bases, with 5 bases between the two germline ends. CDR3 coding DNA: TGTGCCAGCAGCCGCGGGGAGACCCAGTACTTC. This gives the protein CASSRGETQYF.

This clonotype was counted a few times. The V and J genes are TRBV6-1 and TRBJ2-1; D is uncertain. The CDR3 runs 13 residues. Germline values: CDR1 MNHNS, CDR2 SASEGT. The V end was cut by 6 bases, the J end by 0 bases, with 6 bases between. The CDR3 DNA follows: TGTGCCAGCAGAATGAGCTCCTACAATGAGCAGTTCTTC. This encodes CASRMSSYNEQFF.

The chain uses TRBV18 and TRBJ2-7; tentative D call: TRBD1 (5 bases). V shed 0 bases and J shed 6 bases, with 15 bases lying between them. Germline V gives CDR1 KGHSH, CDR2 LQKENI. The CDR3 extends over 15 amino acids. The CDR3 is CASSPPFRSGLEQYF. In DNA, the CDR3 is TGTGCCAGCTCACCACCATTTAGGTCAGGGCTCGAGCAGTACTTC.

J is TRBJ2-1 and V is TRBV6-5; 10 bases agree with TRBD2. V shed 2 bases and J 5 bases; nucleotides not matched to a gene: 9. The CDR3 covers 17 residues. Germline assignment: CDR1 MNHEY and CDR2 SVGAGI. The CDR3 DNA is TGTGCCAGCAGTTACGCCCCGCTAGCGGGGGCCCACAATGAGCAGTTCTTC. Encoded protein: CASSYAPLAGAHNEQFF.

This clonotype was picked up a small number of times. The CDR3 sequence: CASSPGTGINEKLFF. The DNA of the CDR3 is TGTGCCAGCAGTCCTGGGACAGGGATAAATGAAAAACTGTTTTTT. This chain connects TRBV6-5 to TRBJ1-4, with 9 bases aligning to TRBD1. V lost 5 bases, J lost 5 bases, and 6 bases stayed unmatched. Germline V gives CDR1 MNHEY, CDR2 SVGAGI. This CDR3 has 15 amino acids.

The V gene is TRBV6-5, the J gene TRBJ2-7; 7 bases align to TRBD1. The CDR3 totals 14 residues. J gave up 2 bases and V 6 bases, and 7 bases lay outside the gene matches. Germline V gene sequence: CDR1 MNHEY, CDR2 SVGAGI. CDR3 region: CASRLGTVAYEQYF. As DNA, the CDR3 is TGTGCCAGCAGACTAGGGACAGTCGCCTACGAGCAGTACTTC.

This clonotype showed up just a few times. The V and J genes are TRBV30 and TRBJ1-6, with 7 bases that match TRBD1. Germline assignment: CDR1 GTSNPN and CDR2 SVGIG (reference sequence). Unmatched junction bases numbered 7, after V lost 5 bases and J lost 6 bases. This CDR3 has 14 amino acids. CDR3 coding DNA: TGTGCCTGGGATAGGGGGCAGGGTAATTCACCCCTCCACTTT. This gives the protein CAWDRGQGNSPLHF.

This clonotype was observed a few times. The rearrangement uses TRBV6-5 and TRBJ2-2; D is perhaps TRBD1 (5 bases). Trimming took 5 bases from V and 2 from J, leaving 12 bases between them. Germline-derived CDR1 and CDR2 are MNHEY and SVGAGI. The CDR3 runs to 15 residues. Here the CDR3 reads CASSPTRVNTGELFF. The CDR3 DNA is TGTGCCAGCAGTCCCACCAGGGTAAACACCGGGGAGCTGTTTTTT.

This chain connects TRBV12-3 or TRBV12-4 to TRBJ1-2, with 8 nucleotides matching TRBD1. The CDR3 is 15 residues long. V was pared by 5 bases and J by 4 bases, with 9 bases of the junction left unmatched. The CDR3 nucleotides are TGTGCCAGCAGTCCTCAGCCGGACAGGGTCTATGGCTACACCTTC. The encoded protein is CASSPQPDRVYGYTF.

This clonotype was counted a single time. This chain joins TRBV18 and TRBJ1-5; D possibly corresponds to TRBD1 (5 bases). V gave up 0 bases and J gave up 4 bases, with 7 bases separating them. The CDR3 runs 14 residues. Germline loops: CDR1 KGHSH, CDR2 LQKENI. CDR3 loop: CASSPPGGNQPQHF. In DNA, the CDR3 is TGTGCCAGCTCACCACCCGGGGGAAATCAGCCCCAGCATTTT.

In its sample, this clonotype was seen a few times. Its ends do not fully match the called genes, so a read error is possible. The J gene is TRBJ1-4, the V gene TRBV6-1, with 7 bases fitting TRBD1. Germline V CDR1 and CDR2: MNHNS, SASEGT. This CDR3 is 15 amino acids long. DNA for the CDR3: TGTGCCAGCGACTTACGACAGGGTCGGGATGAAAAATTGTTTTTT. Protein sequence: CASDLRQGRDEKLFF.

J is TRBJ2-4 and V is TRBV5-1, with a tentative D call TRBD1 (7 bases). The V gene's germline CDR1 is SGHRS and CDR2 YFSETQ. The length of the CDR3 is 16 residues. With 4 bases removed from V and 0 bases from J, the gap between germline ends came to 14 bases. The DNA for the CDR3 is TGCGCCAGCAGCCCCCAGGGGGGAAGAGCCAAAAACATTCAGTACTTC. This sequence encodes CASSPQGGRAKNIQYF.

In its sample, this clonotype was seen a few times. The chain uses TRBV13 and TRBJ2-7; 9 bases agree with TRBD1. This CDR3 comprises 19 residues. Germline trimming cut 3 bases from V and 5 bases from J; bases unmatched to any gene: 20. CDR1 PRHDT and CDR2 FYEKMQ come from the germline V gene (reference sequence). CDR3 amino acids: CASSFRIPGTKDRGHEQYF. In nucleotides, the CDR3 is TGTGCCAGCAGCTTTAGGATCCCGGGCACGAAGGACAGGGGCCACGAGCAGTACTTC.

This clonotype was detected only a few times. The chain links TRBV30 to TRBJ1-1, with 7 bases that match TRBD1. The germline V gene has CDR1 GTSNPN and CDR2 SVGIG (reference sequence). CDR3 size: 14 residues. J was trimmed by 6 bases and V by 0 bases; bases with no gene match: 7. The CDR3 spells CAWSVKQGRAEAFF. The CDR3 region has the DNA TGTGCCTGGAGTGTAAAACAGGGGAGGGCTGAAGCTTTCTTT.